The 3 T cell receptor beta chains reported below all come from one sample, sequenced in a study of blood T cell repertoires in COVID-19. Sequenced by immunoSEQ multiplex PCR; TCRdb stores in-frame clones only, minus some. Of approximately 90,000 clones detected, around 87% appear once; the ten largest clones hold roughly 7.1%. The sample was peripheral blood. Receptors were obtained from a human donor with acute or convalescent COVID-19. The donor label of this sample is uncertain.

The rearrangement links TRBV3-1 (or the pseudogene TRBV3-2) to TRBJ2-5; tentatively, D is TRBD1 (6 bases). CDR3 length: 17 residues. Trimming removed 3 bases at V and 5 bases at J, with 22 bases between. Looked up from germline, CDR1 is LGHDT and CDR2 is YNNKEL (reference sequence). The CDR3 DNA reads as TGTGCCAGCAGCCAGTTCAACAGGGCGTCGGTAGGGGAGACCCAGTACTTC. Its protein is CASSQFNRASVGETQYF.

This clone has just a few counts. This rearrangement joins TRBV5-1 to TRBJ1-2; D not resolved. Looked up from germline, CDR1 is SGHRS and CDR2 is YFSETQ. The CDR3 consists of 13 residues. Trimming took off 4 bases at V and 8 bases at J, with 15 bases between the two ends. This CDR3 is CASSPTGGEGYTF. The CDR3 DNA is TGCGCCAGCAGCCCGACCGGTGGAGAGGGCTACACCTTC.

The J gene is TRBJ2-1, the V gene TRBV19, with 9 bases lining up with TRBD1. Germline V gives CDR1 LNHDA, CDR2 SQIVND (reference sequence). There are 16 residues in the CDR3. V dropped 6 bases and J dropped 0; count of bases not matched to a gene: 6. CDR3 DNA sequence: TGTGCCAGTAGGGAGGACAGGGGAAGCTCCTACAATGAGCAGTTCTTC. Its translation is CASREDRGSSYNEQFF. Looking up the rest from reference TRBV19 and TRBJ2-1 gives the full variable domain: DGGITQSPKYLFRKEGQNVTLSCEQNLNHDAMYWYRQDPGQGLRLIYYSQIVNDFQKGDIAEGYSVSREKKESFPLTVTSAQKNPTAFYLCASREDRGSSYNEQFFGPGTRLTVL.